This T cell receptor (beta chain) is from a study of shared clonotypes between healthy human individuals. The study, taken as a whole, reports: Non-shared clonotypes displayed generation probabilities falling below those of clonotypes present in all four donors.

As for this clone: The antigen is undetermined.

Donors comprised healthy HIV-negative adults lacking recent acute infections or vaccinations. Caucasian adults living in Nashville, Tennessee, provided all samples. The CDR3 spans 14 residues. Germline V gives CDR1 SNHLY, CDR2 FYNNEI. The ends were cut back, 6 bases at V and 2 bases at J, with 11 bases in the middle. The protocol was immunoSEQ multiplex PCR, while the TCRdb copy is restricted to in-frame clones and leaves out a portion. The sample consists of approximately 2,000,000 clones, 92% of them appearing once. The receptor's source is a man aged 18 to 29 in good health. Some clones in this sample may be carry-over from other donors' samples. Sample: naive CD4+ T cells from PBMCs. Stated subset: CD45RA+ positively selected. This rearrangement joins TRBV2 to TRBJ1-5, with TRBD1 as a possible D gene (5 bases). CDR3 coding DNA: TGTGCCAGCAGCAGGGAAGGAGGCAATCAGCCCCAGCATTTT. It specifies CASSREGGNQPQHF.